The present T cell receptor beta chain was sequenced within a study of monozygotic twins with inflammatory bowel disease. Looked up from germline, CDR1 is SGHDT and CDR2 is YYEEEE. The CDR3 sequence is 14 residues long. Nested PCRs (around 16 and 10 cycles, two total) were applied to TCRalpha and TCRbeta cDNA. Using the 5' RACE reads, TCRdb records one entry per CDR3 protein without DNA. The listing records some 100,000 distinct CDR3 sequences. Study observations and caveats: Comparison of concordant versus discordant twins revealed no difference in repertoire similarity, possibly due to limited power. A single strong IBD-associated signal or clonotype was not supported by the findings.

Remarks on this clonotype: Its antigen remains unidentified.

This receptor was obtained from a human donor with ulcerative colitis or Crohn's disease, or a healthy co-twin of an affected twin (not recorded which). V and J are TRBV5-6 and TRBJ2-5; no DNA is available, so the TRBD1 call from TCRdb remains unchecked. The sequenced sample was blood. CDR3 residues: CASSGRQGQETQYF.